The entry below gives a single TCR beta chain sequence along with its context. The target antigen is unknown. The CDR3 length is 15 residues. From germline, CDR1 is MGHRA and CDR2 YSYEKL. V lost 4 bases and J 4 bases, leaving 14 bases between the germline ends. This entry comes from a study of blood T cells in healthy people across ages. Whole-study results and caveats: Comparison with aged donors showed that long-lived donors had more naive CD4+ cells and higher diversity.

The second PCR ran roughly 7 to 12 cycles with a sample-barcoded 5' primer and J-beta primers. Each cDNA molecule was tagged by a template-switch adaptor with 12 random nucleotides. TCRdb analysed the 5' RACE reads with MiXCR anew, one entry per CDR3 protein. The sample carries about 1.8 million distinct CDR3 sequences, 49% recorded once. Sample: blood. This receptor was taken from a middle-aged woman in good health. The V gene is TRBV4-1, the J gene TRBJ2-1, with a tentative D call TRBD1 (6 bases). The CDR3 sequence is CASSLTWTDYNEQFF. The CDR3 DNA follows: TGCGCCAGCAGCCTGACTTGGACAGATTACAATGAGCAGTTCTTC.